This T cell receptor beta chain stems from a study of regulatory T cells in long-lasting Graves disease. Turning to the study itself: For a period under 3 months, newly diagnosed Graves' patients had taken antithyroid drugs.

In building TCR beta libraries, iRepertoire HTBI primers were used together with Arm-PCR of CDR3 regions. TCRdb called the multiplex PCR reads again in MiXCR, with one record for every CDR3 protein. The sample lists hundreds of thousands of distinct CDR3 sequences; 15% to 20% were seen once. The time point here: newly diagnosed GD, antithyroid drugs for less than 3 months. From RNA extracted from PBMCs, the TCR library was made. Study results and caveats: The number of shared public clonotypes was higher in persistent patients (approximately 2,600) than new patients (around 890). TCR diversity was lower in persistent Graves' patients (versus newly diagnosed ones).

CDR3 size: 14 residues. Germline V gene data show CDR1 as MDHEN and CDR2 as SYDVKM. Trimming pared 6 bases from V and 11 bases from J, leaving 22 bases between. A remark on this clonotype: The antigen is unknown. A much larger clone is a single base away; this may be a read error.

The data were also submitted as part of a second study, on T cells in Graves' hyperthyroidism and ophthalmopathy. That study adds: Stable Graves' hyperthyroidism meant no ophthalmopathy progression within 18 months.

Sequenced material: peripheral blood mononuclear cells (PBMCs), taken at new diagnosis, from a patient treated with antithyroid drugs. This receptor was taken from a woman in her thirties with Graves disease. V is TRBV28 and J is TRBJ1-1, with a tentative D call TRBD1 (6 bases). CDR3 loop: CASRDSSSSDWAFF. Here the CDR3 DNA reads TGTGCCAGCAGGGACAGTAGCTCGAGTGATTGGGCTTTCTTT.